This T cell receptor beta chain was identified in a study of metastatic and nonmetastatic thyroid tumors. Study background: Repertoire comparisons spanned blood and tumor or nodule tissue from malignant and benign thyroid patients.

Points on this clone: Its matching antigen is unknown. At one end the junction does not follow the germline gene, possibly because of a read error.

Per the original data handling: A classifier of distant metastasis in papillary thyroid cancer was built from CDR3 differences (across clinicopathological groups). TCRdb recomputed clones from the PCR reads via MiXCR. The V and J calls here are based on TCRdb, not the publication. The sample yields tens of thousands of clones, roughly 15% seen once. Findings and limits, study-wide: Versus benign nodules, malignant thyroid tumors reportedly had significantly higher TCR beta diversity, in blood and tumor.

This CDR3 is built from 16 residues. Germline V gene lookup returns CDR1 SGHTA and CDR2 FQGTGA. No patient received treatment before thyroid surgery. The material sequenced was blood. The source of this sequence is a male donor with papillary thyroid cancer or a benign thyroid nodule (not recorded which). Some clones in this sample may be carry-over from other donors' samples. The chain recombines TRBV7-3 with TRBJ2-2, with D possibly matching TRBD2 (5 bases). This chain's CDR3 is CASSLNPRLSTGDLFF. DNA of the CDR3: TGTGCCAGCAGCTTGAACCCGCGATTGAGCACCGGGGATCTGTTTTTT.